This T cell receptor beta chain stems from a study of cytomegalovirus exposure and HLA in healthy donors. Trimming stripped 1 base from V and 2 bases from J, with 11 bases between. This CDR3 has 15 amino acids. Germline V gene lookup returns CDR1 SGHDT and CDR2 YYEEEE. TCRdb keeps only in-frame clones here, not all; method: immunoSEQ multiplex PCR. The profile shows about 64,000 clones, around 95% of them singletons. This TCR was sampled from a woman between 18 and 30 years old in good health and CMV-seropositive. Material for sequencing was PBMCs. This chain connects TRBV5-6 to TRBJ2-3; no clear D. The CDR3 loop is CASSLYHLNTDTQYF. The CDR3, as DNA: TGTGCCAGCAGCTTGTATCACTTGAACACAGATACGCAGTATTTT. Filled out from reference TRBV5-6 and TRBJ2-3, the complete variable domain reads DAGVTQSPTHLIKTRGQQVTLRCSPKSGHDTVSWYQQALGQGPQFIFQYYEEEERQRGNFPDRFSGHQFPNYSSELNVNALLLGDSALYLCASSLYHLNTDTQYFGPGTRLTVL.